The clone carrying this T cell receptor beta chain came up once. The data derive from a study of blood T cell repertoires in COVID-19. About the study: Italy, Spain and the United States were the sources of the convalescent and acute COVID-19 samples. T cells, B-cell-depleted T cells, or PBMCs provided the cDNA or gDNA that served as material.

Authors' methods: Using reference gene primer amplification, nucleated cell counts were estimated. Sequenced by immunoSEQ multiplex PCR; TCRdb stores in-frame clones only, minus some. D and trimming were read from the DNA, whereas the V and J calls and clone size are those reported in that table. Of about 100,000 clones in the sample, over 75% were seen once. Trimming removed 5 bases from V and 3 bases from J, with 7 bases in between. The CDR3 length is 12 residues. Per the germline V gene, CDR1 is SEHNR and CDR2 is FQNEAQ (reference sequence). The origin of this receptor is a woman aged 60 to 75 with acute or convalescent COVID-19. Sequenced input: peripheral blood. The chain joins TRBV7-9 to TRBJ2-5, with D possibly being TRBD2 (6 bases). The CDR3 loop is CASSRGKETQYF. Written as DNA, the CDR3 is TGTGCCAGCAGCCGGGGGAAAGAGACCCAGTACTTC.